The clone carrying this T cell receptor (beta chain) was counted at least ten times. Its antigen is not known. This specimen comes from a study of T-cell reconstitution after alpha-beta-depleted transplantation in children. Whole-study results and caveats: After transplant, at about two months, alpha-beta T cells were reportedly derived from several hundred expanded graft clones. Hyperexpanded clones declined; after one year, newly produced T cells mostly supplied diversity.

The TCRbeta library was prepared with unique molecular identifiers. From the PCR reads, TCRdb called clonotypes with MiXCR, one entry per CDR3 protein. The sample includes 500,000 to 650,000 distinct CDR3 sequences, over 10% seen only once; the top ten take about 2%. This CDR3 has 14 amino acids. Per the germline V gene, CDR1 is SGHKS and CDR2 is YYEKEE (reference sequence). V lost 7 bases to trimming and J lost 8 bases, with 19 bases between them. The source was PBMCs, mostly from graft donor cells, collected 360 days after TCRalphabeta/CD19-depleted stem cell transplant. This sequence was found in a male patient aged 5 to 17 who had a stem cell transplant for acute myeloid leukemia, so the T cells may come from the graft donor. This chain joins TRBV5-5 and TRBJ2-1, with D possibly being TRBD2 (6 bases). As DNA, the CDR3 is TGTGCCAGCTCCAAGCGACTAGTTGCGGATGAGCAGTTCTTC. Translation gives CASSKRLVADEQFF.